This T cell receptor beta chain was profiled in a study of cytomegalovirus exposure and HLA in healthy donors. After removal of 7 bases from V and 8 bases from J, the junction contained 7 bases not matched to a gene. There are 12 residues in the CDR3. Germline-derived CDR1 and CDR2 are MNHEY and SVGAGI. PCR used 60 Vbeta primers and 13 Jbeta primers. Method: immunoSEQ multiplex PCR; TCRdb's copy keeps in-frame clones and lacks some. The sample has some 110,000 clones, under 85% seen once; the top ten hold roughly 1.3%. Source material: PBMCs. The sequence was obtained from a man aged 25-40 years in good health and CMV-seronegative. V usage is TRBV6-5 and J usage is TRBJ1-2; 7 bases map to TRBD1. CDR3 loop: CASNRQGEGYTF. The CDR3 DNA reads as TGTGCCAGCAACCGACAGGGAGAGGGCTACACCTTC.